The 3 T cell receptor beta chains below all came from one sample that was sequenced in a study of blood T cell repertoires in COVID-19. Clones were sequenced by immunoSEQ multiplex PCR, and TCRdb holds only the in-frame ones, with some missing. The table includes approximately 310,000 clones, 89% detected once. Sequencing was carried out using PBMCs or T cells enriched from blood (not recorded which). The receptors were gathered from a man aged 60-69 years who had recovered from COVID-19.

Here the CDR3 reads CSVSHPDLAGVNEQFF. For the CDR3, the DNA is TGCAGCGTTTCCCACCCCGATCTAGCGGGAGTGAATGAGCAGTTCTTC. The J gene is TRBJ2-1, the V gene TRBV29-1; TRBD2 matches at 10 bases. Losses at the gene ends were 5 bases for V and 7 bases for J; bases not matched to a gene: 14. This CDR3 spans 16 amino acids. Germline CDR1 SQVTM, CDR2 ANQGSEA.

The chain carries TRBV4-1 and TRBJ2-7; 9 positions match TRBD2. Germline assignment: CDR1 MGHRA and CDR2 YSYEKL. This CDR3 is 17 amino acids long. With 4 bases clipped from V and 7 bases from J, the junction kept 17 bases outside the gene matches. Here the CDR3 DNA reads TGCGCCAGCAGCCCATCGGCCCTAGCGGGAAGATCGTGGGAGCAGTACTTC. Its translation is CASSPSALAGRSWEQYF.

The chain employs TRBV5-3 and TRBJ1-1; TRBD1 might be the D (6 bases). TRBV5-3 is designated an ORF whose function remains uncertain. The V end lost 3 bases, the J end lost 0 bases, and 18 bases lay between the germline ends. This CDR3 is 17 amino acids long. CDR3 region: CARSSILDRLMNTEAFF. The CDR3 coding sequence is TGTGCCAGAAGCTCCATACTAGACAGGCTGATGAACACTGAAGCTTTCTTT.